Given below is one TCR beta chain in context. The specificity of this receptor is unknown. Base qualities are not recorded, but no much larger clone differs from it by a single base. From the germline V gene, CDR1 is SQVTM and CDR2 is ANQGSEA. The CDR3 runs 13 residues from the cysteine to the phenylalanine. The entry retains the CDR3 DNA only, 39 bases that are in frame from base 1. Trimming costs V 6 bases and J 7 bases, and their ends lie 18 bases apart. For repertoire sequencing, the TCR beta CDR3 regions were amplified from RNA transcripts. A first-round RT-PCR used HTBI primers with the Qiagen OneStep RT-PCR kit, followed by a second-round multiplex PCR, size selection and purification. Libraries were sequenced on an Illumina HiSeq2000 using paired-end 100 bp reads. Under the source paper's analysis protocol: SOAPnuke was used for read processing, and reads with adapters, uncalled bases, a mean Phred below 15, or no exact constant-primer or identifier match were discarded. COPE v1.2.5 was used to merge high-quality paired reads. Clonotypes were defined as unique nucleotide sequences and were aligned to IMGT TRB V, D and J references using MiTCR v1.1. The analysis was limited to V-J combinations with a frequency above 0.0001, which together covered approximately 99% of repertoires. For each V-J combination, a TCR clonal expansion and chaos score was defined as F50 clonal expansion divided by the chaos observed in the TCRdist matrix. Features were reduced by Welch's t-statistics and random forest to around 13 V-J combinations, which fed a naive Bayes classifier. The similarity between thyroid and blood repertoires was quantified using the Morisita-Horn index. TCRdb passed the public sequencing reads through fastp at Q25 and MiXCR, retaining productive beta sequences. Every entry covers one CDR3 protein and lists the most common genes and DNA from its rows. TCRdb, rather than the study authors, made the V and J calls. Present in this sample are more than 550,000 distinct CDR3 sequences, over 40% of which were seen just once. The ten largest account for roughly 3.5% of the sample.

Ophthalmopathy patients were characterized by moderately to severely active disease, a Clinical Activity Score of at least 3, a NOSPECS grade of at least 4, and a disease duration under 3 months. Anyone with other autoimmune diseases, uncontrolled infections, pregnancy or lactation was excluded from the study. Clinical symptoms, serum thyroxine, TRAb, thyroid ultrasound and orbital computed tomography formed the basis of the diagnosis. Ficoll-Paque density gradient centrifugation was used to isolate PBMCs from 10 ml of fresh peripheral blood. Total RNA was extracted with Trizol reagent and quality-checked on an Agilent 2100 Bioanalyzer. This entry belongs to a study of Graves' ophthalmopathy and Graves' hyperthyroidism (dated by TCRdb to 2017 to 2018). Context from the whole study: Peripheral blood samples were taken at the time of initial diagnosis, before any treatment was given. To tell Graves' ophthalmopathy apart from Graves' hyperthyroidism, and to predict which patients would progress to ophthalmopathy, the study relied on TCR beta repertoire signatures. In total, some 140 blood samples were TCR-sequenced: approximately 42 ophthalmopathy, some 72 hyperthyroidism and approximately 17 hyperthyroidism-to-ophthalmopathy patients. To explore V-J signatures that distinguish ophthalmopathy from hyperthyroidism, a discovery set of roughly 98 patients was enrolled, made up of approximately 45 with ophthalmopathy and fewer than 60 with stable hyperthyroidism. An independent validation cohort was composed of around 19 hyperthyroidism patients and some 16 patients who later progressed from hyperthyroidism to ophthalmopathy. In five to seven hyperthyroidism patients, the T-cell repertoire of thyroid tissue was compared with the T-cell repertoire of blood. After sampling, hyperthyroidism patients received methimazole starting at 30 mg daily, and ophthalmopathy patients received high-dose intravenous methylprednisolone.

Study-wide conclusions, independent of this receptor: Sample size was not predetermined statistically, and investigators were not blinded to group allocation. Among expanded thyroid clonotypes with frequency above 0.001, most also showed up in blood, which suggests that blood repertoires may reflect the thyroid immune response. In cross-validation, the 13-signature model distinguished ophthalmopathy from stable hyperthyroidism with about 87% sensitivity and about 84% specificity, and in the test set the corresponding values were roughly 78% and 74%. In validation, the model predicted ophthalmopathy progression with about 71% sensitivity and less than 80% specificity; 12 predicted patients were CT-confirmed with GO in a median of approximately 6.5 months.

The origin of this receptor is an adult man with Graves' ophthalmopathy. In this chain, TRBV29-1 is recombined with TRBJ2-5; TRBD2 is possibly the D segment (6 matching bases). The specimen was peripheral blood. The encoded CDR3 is CSVEVGGGRTQYF. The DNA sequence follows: TGCAGCGTCGAGGTTGGGGGAGGACGGACCCAGTACTTC.